Listed below are T cell receptor beta chains from one sample, sequenced in a study of T cell responses to AZD1222 COVID-19 vaccine. Measured with immunoSEQ multiplex PCR; TCRdb has only the in-frame clones, and not every one. Here the sample spans about 80,000 clones, 80% to 90% being singletons. Here the sequenced sample was peripheral blood, taken 28 days after the second AZD1222 dose. These receptors were collected from an adult who received the AZD1222 COVID-19 vaccine. Each CDR3 is given with its conserved first and last residue. A D gene is named only where the DNA matches it firmly. Some rows have no size entry. The others give once, few or many, or a class for an expanded clone.

abundance: .
v_gene: TRBV5-4
j_gene: TRBJ1-1
d_gene: .
len: 15
CDR3nt: TGTGCCAGCAGCCCCATTACAGATCTGAACACTGAAGCTTTCTTT
CDR3aa: CASSPITDLNTEAFF

abundance: .
v_gene: TRBV7-9
j_gene: TRBJ1-2
d_gene: TRBD1
len: 18
CDR3nt: TGTGCCAGCAGCTTAGATCTGAGGTTAGGGGGCCCTAACTATGGCTACACCTTC
CDR3aa: CASSLDLRLGGPNYGYTF

abundance: .
v_gene: TRBV14
j_gene: TRBJ2-7
d_gene: .
len: 14
CDR3nt: TGTGCCAGCAGCCAAGATAGGTCCGGAGGCCAGCAGTACTTC
CDR3aa: CASSQDRSGGQQYF

abundance: .
v_gene: TRBV9
j_gene: TRBJ1-5
d_gene: .
len: 14
CDR3nt: TGTGCCAGCACGGAGGGGGAGGTAAATCAGCCCCAGCATTTT
CDR3aa: CASTEGEVNQPQHF

abundance: once
v_gene: TRBV6-2/TRBV6-3
j_gene: TRBJ2-7
d_gene: .
len: 13
CDR3nt: TGTGCCAGCAGTTCCCTCGAAGGGGGGGAGCAGTACTTC
CDR3aa: CASSSLEGGEQYF

abundance: .
v_gene: TRBV2
j_gene: TRBJ2-3
d_gene: .
len: 14
CDR3nt: TGTGCCAGCATTCCTAAAACTTCCACAGATACGCAGTATTTT
CDR3aa: CASIPKTSTDTQYF

abundance: .
v_gene: TRBV24-1
j_gene: TRBJ2-2
d_gene: .
len: 14
CDR3nt: TGTGCCACCAGTGATTACGGAAACACCGGGGAGCTGTTTTTT
CDR3aa: CATSDYGNTGELFF

abundance: .
v_gene: TRBV15
j_gene: TRBJ1-1
d_gene: TRBD1
len: 14
CDR3nt: TGTGCCACCAGCAGGGGACAGATGAACACTGAAGCTTTCTTT
CDR3aa: CATSRGQMNTEAFF

abundance: .
v_gene: TRBV6-1
j_gene: TRBJ1-2
d_gene: TRBD1
len: 14
CDR3nt: TGTGCCAGCAGTGAAGTCACAGGGGGCTATGGCTACACCTTC
CDR3aa: CASSEVTGGYGYTF

abundance: .
v_gene: TRBV28
j_gene: TRBJ1-4
d_gene: TRBD1
len: 19
CDR3nt: TGTGCCAGCAGTTTAACCCCCGGGACAGCGAAGGGGGTGGGGGAAAAACTGTTTTTT
CDR3aa: CASSLTPGTAKGVGEKLFF

abundance: .
v_gene: TRBV7-8
j_gene: TRBJ1-5
d_gene: TRBD1
len: 15
CDR3nt: TGTGCCAGCAGCTTAACAGGGGGCGCGGATCAGCCCCAGCATTTT
CDR3aa: CASSLTGGADQPQHF

abundance: few
v_gene: TRBV5-6
j_gene: TRBJ1-3
d_gene: TRBD1
len: 18
CDR3nt: TGTGCCAGCAGCTTGGTTGTGACAGGGGGCCTTTCTGGAAACACCATATATTTT
CDR3aa: CASSLVVTGGLSGNTIYF

abundance: .
v_gene: TRBV6-5
j_gene: TRBJ2-3
d_gene: .
len: 13
CDR3nt: TGTGCCAGCAGCCTGGAACACACAGATACGCAGTATTTT
CDR3aa: CASSLEHTDTQYF

abundance: .
v_gene: TRBV18
j_gene: TRBJ2-5
d_gene: TRBD1
len: 16
CDR3nt: TGTGCCAGCTCACCAAACAGGGGGCAAAGTGGAGAGACCCAGTACTTC
CDR3aa: CASSPNRGQSGETQYF

abundance: .
v_gene: TRBV28
j_gene: TRBJ2-2
d_gene: TRBD2
len: 16
CDR3nt: TGTGCCAGCAGCCGTCCCGGGACTACGAACACCGGGGAGCTGTTTTTT
CDR3aa: CASSRPGTTNTGELFF

abundance: .
v_gene: TRBV25-1
j_gene: TRBJ1-2
d_gene: .
len: 12
CDR3nt: TGTGCCAGCAGTGAAGGGCTTTATGGCTACACCTTC
CDR3aa: CASSEGLYGYTF

abundance: .
v_gene: TRBV11-1
j_gene: TRBJ1-1
d_gene: .
len: 14
CDR3nt: TGTGCCAGCAGCCCCGACAGGATTAACACTGAAGCTTTCTTT
CDR3aa: CASSPDRINTEAFF

abundance: many
v_gene: TRBV5-4
j_gene: TRBJ2-7
d_gene: TRBD2
len: 14
CDR3nt: TGTGCCAGCAGCTTGGGAGCGGGAGGTGAGGAGCAGTACTTC
CDR3aa: CASSLGAGGEEQYF

abundance: .
v_gene: TRBV24-1
j_gene: TRBJ1-2
d_gene: .
len: 12
CDR3nt: TGTGCCACCAGGAGCACCCTCTATGGCTACACCTTC
CDR3aa: CATRSTLYGYTF

abundance: .
v_gene: TRBV27
j_gene: TRBJ2-7
d_gene: .
len: 14
CDR3nt: TGTGCCAGCAGTTTCACTCATAGGGCCTACGAGCAGTACTTC
CDR3aa: CASSFTHRAYEQYF

abundance: .
v_gene: TRBV4-2
j_gene: TRBJ1-1
d_gene: .
len: 14
CDR3nt: TGTGCCAGCAGCCAAGATTTGGGGGGCTTGGAAGCTTTCTTT
CDR3aa: CASSQDLGGLEAFF

abundance: .
v_gene: TRBV7-9
j_gene: TRBJ1-2
d_gene: .
len: 12
CDR3nt: TGTGCCAGCAGCTTTGGGACGGGTGGCTACACCTTC
CDR3aa: CASSFGTGGYTF

abundance: .
v_gene: TRBV30
j_gene: TRBJ2-7
d_gene: .
len: 15
CDR3nt: TGTGCCTGGAGTGTACCCGGAACTAGCTCCTACGAGCAGTACTTC
CDR3aa: CAWSVPGTSSYEQYF

abundance: few
v_gene: TRBV19
j_gene: TRBJ1-1
d_gene: .
len: 14
CDR3nt: TGTGCCAGTAGTAGTATTTCGGTGAACACTGAAGCTTTCTTT
CDR3aa: CASSSISVNTEAFF

abundance: once
v_gene: TRBV29-1
j_gene: TRBJ2-7
d_gene: .
len: 13
CDR3nt: TGCAGCGGTCGGGAGGGGACAGTAAGCGAGCAGTACTTC
CDR3aa: CSGREGTVSEQYF

abundance: .
v_gene: TRBV19
j_gene: TRBJ2-5
d_gene: TRBD1
len: 14
CDR3nt: TGTGCCAGTAGCACGGACAGGGGGCAAGAGACCCAGTACTTC
CDR3aa: CASSTDRGQETQYF

abundance: .
v_gene: TRBV7-6
j_gene: TRBJ1-6
d_gene: .
len: 14
CDR3nt: TGTGCCAGCAGCTCCGCTAGGGGATCATCACCCCTCCACTTT
CDR3aa: CASSSARGSSPLHF

abundance: .
v_gene: TRBV6-6
j_gene: TRBJ2-7
d_gene: .
len: 16
CDR3nt: TGTGCCAGCAGTTATGGGATCAGCGGTCCTTCTTACGAGCAGTACTTC
CDR3aa: CASSYGISGPSYEQYF

abundance: .
v_gene: TRBV5-1
j_gene: TRBJ1-3
d_gene: TRBD1
len: 16
CDR3nt: TGCGCCAGCAGCCTGGGACAGGCCTACGTGGCGAACACCATATATTTT
CDR3aa: CASSLGQAYVANTIYF

abundance: few
v_gene: TRBV30
j_gene: TRBJ1-1
d_gene: .
len: 13
CDR3nt: TGTGCCTGGAGTGGAGGGGTGGGCACTGAAGCTTTCTTT
CDR3aa: CAWSGGVGTEAFF

abundance: .
v_gene: TRBV6-2/TRBV6-3
j_gene: TRBJ1-2
d_gene: TRBD1
len: 18
CDR3nt: TGTGCCAGCAGTTACCACCGACAGGGGACCTCCCCGCGCGATGGCTACACCTTC
CDR3aa: CASSYHRQGTSPRDGYTF

abundance: .
v_gene: TRBV28
j_gene: TRBJ2-1
d_gene: TRBD1
len: 14
CDR3nt: TGTGCCAGCAGTTACCGGGACAGGGAAACCGAGCAGTTCTTC
CDR3aa: CASSYRDRETEQFF

abundance: .
v_gene: TRBV7-2
j_gene: TRBJ1-3
d_gene: .
len: 14
CDR3nt: TGTGCCAGCAGCTTCCCAGCAGCTGGAAACACCATATATTTT
CDR3aa: CASSFPAAGNTIYF

abundance: once
v_gene: TRBV9
j_gene: TRBJ1-2
d_gene: TRBD1
len: 15
CDR3nt: TGTGCCAGCAGCGCTAGACAGGGAGCTAACTATGGCTACACCTTC
CDR3aa: CASSARQGANYGYTF

abundance: .
v_gene: TRBV12-1
j_gene: TRBJ1-1
d_gene: .
len: 13
CDR3nt: TGTGCCAGCAGCTTTGGGACATACACTGAAGCTTTCTTT
CDR3aa: CASSFGTYTEAFF

abundance: few
v_gene: TRBV4-3
j_gene: TRBJ1-1
d_gene: .
len: 17
CDR3nt: TGCGCCAGCAGCCAAGAGGGGTTCGGGGGACGAGGTGATGAAGCTTTCTTT
CDR3aa: CASSQEGFGGRGDEAFF

abundance: .
v_gene: TRBV5-1
j_gene: TRBJ2-2
d_gene: TRBD2
len: 16
CDR3nt: TGCGCCAGCAGCCTCCGACTAGCCGGGAACACCGGGGAGCTGTTTTTT
CDR3aa: CASSLRLAGNTGELFF

abundance: .
v_gene: TRBV28
j_gene: TRBJ2-2
d_gene: TRBD2
len: 17
CDR3nt: TGTGCCAGCAGTTTACCCCTCGGGGGGGCGTTCACCGGGGAGCTGTTTTTT
CDR3aa: CASSLPLGGAFTGELFF

abundance: .
v_gene: TRBV7-2
j_gene: TRBJ2-3
d_gene: TRBD1
len: 17
CDR3nt: TGTGCCAGCAGCTTATGGCAATCGGGACAGGGCGATGATACGCAGTATTTT
CDR3aa: CASSLWQSGQGDDTQYF

abundance: .
v_gene: TRBV16
j_gene: TRBJ1-4
d_gene: .
len: 15
CDR3nt: TGTGCCAGCAGTCCCCGTGGGGATGGTAATGAAAAACTGTTTTTT
CDR3aa: CASSPRGDGNEKLFF

abundance: .
v_gene: TRBV7-9
j_gene: TRBJ2-7
d_gene: .
len: 14
CDR3nt: TGTGCCAGCAGCCCGTCGATCAGGGTGGGGGAGCAGTACTTC
CDR3aa: CASSPSIRVGEQYF

abundance: .
v_gene: TRBV5-1
j_gene: TRBJ2-7
d_gene: .
len: 16
CDR3nt: TGCGCCAGCAGCCGGGGCGGGCAGGGTGTCTCCTACGAGCAGTACTTC
CDR3aa: CASSRGGQGVSYEQYF

abundance: .
v_gene: TRBV3-1/TRBV3-2
j_gene: TRBJ1-5
d_gene: TRBD1
len: 14
CDR3nt: TGTGCCAGCAGCCAGGTACAGGGGGGGCAGCCCCAGCATTTT
CDR3aa: CASSQVQGGQPQHF

abundance: .
v_gene: TRBV10-3
j_gene: TRBJ1-6
d_gene: .
len: 17
CDR3nt: TGTGCCATCAGTGGGCCACAACAGAGCTTTGATAATTCACCCCTCCACTTT
CDR3aa: CAISGPQQSFDNSPLHF

abundance: .
v_gene: TRBV30
j_gene: TRBJ2-2
d_gene: TRBD2
len: 16
CDR3nt: TGTGCCTGGACGGGGGAGGGGCTACGGGGCACCGGGGAGCTGTTTTTT
CDR3aa: CAWTGEGLRGTGELFF

abundance: .
v_gene: TRBV6-5
j_gene: TRBJ1-5
d_gene: .
len: 14
CDR3nt: TGTGCCAGCTCCCAGGACCCGAGCAATCAGCCCCAGCATTTT
CDR3aa: CASSQDPSNQPQHF

abundance: once
v_gene: TRBV28
j_gene: TRBJ2-7
d_gene: .
len: 16
CDR3nt: TGTGCCAGCAGCCCTTTAATCAGGGAAGGATCCTACGAGCAGTACTTC
CDR3aa: CASSPLIREGSYEQYF

abundance: once
v_gene: TRBV6-7
j_gene: TRBJ2-5
d_gene: .
len: 14
CDR3nt: TGTGCCAGCAGTGCTGACAGACCCCAAGAGACCCAGTACTTC
CDR3aa: CASSADRPQETQYF